This T cell receptor (beta chain) emerged from a study of shared clonotypes between healthy human individuals. At the deep level, the assay was run. PCR replicates from unsorted PBMC used approximately 0.3 ug DNA, and this amount was 25,000 to 30,000 T cell genomes. TCRdb's table, derived via immunoSEQ multiplex PCR, lists solely in-frame clones and lacks some. The sample consists of 450,000 to 600,000 clones, 70% to 80% of them appearing once. V dropped 2 bases and J dropped 7 bases, with 8 bases sitting between them. The CDR3 is 12 residues long. In germline, CDR1 is LNHDA, CDR2 SQIVND (reference sequence). On this clone itself: Its cognate antigen is unknown.

In unsorted samples, genomic DNA was obtained using 90 million to 95 million PBMCs. Study-wide findings and caveats: Sampling included only blood; tissue repertoires likely differ.

This chain connects TRBV19 to TRBJ1-1; unclear D gene. The TCR sequence derives from a woman between 40 and 55 years old in good health. Some clones in this sample may be carry-over from other donors' samples. The sequenced material came from PBMCs. The CDR3 loop reads CASSIFDNEAFF. CDR3 bases: TGTGCCAGTAGTATATTTGACAATGAAGCTTTCTTT.